The 22 T cell receptor beta chains in this list originate from one sample, sequenced in a study of T cell responses to AZD1222 COVID-19 vaccine. Method: immunoSEQ multiplex PCR; TCRdb's copy keeps in-frame clones and lacks some. The profile shows approximately 67,000 clones, about 88% of them singletons. Here the sequenced sample was peripheral blood, taken 28 days after the second AZD1222 dose. Receptors were obtained from an adult who received the AZD1222 COVID-19 vaccine.

V usage is TRBV9 and J usage is TRBJ2-3; possibly TRBD2 for D (6 bases). CDR1 and CDR2 (germline): SGDLS, YYNGEE. The CDR3 loop spans 16 amino acids. The ends were cut back, 0 bases at V and 2 bases at J, with 13 bases in the middle. CDR3 DNA sequence: TGTGCCAGCAGCGTAGGGATGGCGGGGATCACAGATACGCAGTATTTT. This encodes CASSVGMAGITDTQYF. Supplemented by reference TRBV9 and TRBJ2-3, the full variable domain reads DSGVTQTPKHLITATGQRVTLRCSPRSGDLSVYWYQQSLDQGLQFLIQYYNGEERAKGNILERFSAQQFPDLHSELNLSSLELGDSALYFCASSVGMAGITDTQYFGPGTRLTVL.

The chain has TRBV5-1 and TRBJ2-5; tentatively, D is TRBD2 (7 bases). CDR3 length: 14 residues. Germline V gene lookup returns CDR1 SGHRS and CDR2 YFSETQ. The V gene lost 3 bases and the J gene lost 5 bases, with 14 bases spanning the gap. Here the CDR3 reads CASSWGGGGETQYF. DNA of the CDR3: TGCGCCAGCAGCTGGGGGGGCGGCGGGGAGACCCAGTACTTC.

The chain recombines TRBV19 with TRBJ2-3; D is ambiguous. Trimming pared 1 base from V and 2 bases from J, leaving 10 bases between. Germline loops: CDR1 LNHDA, CDR2 SQIVND (reference sequence). This CDR3 comprises 15 residues. The CDR3 DNA is TGTGCCAGTAGTATAGGGTCCCAGACCACAGATACGCAGTATTTT. Protein sequence: CASSIGSQTTDTQYF.

The J gene is TRBJ1-2, the V gene TRBV29-1, with TRBD1 as a possible D gene (5 bases). The CDR3 sequence is 12 residues long. The V gene lost 7 bases and the J gene lost 2 bases, with 11 bases spanning the gap. Germline CDR1 is SQVTM and CDR2 is ANQGSEA. CDR3 coding DNA: TGCAGCGCTGGTGGGGGAAACTATGGCTACACCTTC. This translates into CSAGGGNYGYTF.

V gene TRBV7-9 combines with J gene TRBJ2-1; 8 bases agree with TRBD2. V lost 1 base to trimming and J lost 6 bases; unmatched junction nucleotides: 11. The CDR3 runs 17 residues. Germline values: CDR1 SEHNR, CDR2 FQNEAQ (reference sequence). The DNA for the CDR3 is TGTGCCAGCAGCTTAGGGAACAGCGGGAGAAGGGTCAATGAGCAGTTCTTC. Residues: CASSLGNSGRRVNEQFF.

This clone turned up a few times. The rearrangement links TRBV19 to TRBJ1-3; possibly TRBD1 for D (5 bases). The germline gives CDR1 LNHDA, CDR2 SQIVND (reference sequence). V was trimmed by 1 base and J by 2 bases, leaving 9 bases between them. The CDR3 loop spans 15 amino acids. The CDR3 DNA is TGTGCCAGTAGTATAGGGGCAGGGCCTGGAAACACCATATATTTT. Protein sequence: CASSIGAGPGNTIYF.

The genes are TRBV28 and TRBJ1-1, with D maybe TRBD1 (6 bases). The CDR3 totals 14 residues. Germline loops: CDR1 MDHEN, CDR2 SYDVKM. V dropped 6 bases and J dropped 5 bases, with 16 bases sitting between them. This chain's CDR3 is CASRRLGGATEAFF. The CDR3 DNA reads TGTGCCAGCAGACGGCTGGGGGGCGCTACTGAAGCTTTCTTT.

The CDR3, as DNA: TGTGCCAGCAGCCCTCGGGGACAGGGGTATCAGCCCCAGCATTTT. Residues: CASSPRGQGYQPQHF. The genes are TRBV5-8 and TRBJ1-5; 10 positions match TRBD1. Germline CDR1 and CDR2: SGHTS and YDEGEE. This CDR3 comprises 15 residues. The trim removed 4 bases at V and 5 bases at J, leaving 6 bases unmatched. The full variable domain, its missing parts supplied by reference TRBV5-8 and TRBJ1-5, is EAGVTQSPTHLIKTRGQQATLRCSPISGHTSVYWYQQALGLGLQFLLWYDEGEERNRGNFPPRFSGRQFPNYSSELNVNALELEDSALYLCASSPRGQGYQPQHFGDGTRLSIL.

J is TRBJ1-2 and V is TRBV6-2 or TRBV6-3; D remains unclear. V gave up 6 bases and J gave up 2 bases, with 10 bases separating them. Germline V CDR1 and CDR2: MNHEY, SVGEGT. The CDR3 runs 13 residues. For the CDR3, the DNA is TGTGCCAGCAGCGAGGAGGGCAACTATGGCTACACCTTC. Amino acids: CASSEEGNYGYTF.

V usage is TRBV2 and J usage is TRBJ1-2, with D uncertain. V was trimmed by 2 bases and J by 6 bases, leaving 19 bases between them. This CDR3 region has 16 residues. Per germline, CDR1 SNHLY and CDR2 FYNNEI. The CDR3 DNA sequence: TGTGCCAGCAGTGAAAGTCCGTTTCGGTCGCCTCATGGCTACACCTTC. Translated: CASSESPFRSPHGYTF.

The rearrangement joins TRBV5-4 to TRBJ1-2; 8 positions agree with TRBD1. Germline V CDR1 and CDR2: SGHNT, YYREEE (reference sequence). V was clipped by 6 bases and J by 6 bases; unmatched bases: 16. This CDR3 has 16 residues. CDR3 DNA sequence: TGTGCCAGCATCAACAACAGGGGGTACCAGTTGGATGGCTACACCTTC. Translation: CASINNRGYQLDGYTF.

This clone was seen a few times. J is TRBJ2-7 and V is TRBV27; 9 bases are a match to TRBD1. Germline lookup yields CDR1 MNHEY and CDR2 SMNVEV (reference sequence). This CDR3 has 15 residues. V lost 10 bases, J lost 7 bases, and 17 bases stayed unmatched. CDR3 residues: CATSGEQGASREQYF. The CDR3 nucleotides read TGTGCCACCTCAGGGGAACAGGGGGCTTCAAGGGAGCAGTACTTC.

The chain is built from TRBV4-2 and TRBJ2-7; D perhaps matches TRBD1 (6 bases). CDR1 and CDR2 from the germline V gene are LGHNA and YNFKEQ. Trimming cost V 0 bases and J 2 bases, with 11 bases left between them. CDR3 length: 15 residues. DNA for the CDR3: TGTGCCAGCAGCCAAGAGACAGGCCGGACCTACGAGCAGTACTTC. It encodes CASSQETGRTYEQYF.

The chain recombines TRBV27 with TRBJ2-1; a possible D gene is TRBD1 (6 bases). CDR1 and CDR2 (germline): MNHEY, SMNVEV (reference sequence). The ends were cut back, 1 base at V and 7 bases at J, with 14 bases in the middle. This CDR3 has 15 residues. CDR3 in amino acids: CASSLLSPTGNEQFF. The CDR3 bases are TGTGCCAGCAGTTTATTATCCCCAACAGGGAATGAGCAGTTCTTC.

The table lists this clone with a count of one. This sample includes further DNA sequences coding for the same CDR3. The rearrangement joins TRBV27 to TRBJ2-3; D uncertain. Deletions cut 0 bases from V and 4 bases from J, with 5 bases between. Germline V gives CDR1 MNHEY, CDR2 SMNVEV (reference sequence). This CDR3 region has 13 residues. The CDR3 DNA sequence: TGTGCCAGCAGTTTATCTCGACCAGATACGCAGTATTTT. This gives the protein CASSLSRPDTQYF.

This chain joins TRBV10-3 and TRBJ1-6; 7 bases are a match to TRBD1. CDR3 length equals 14 residues. Germline assignment: CDR1 ENHRY and CDR2 SYGVKD. The V and J ends lost 7 bases and 10 bases, in that order; junction bases with no gene match: 10. The CDR3 DNA sequence: TGTGCCATCAACCCGACAGGGTTGGGATCACCCCTCCACTTT. Its protein product is CAINPTGLGSPLHF.

This clone appeared a few times. The chain has TRBV7-9 and TRBJ1-6; no clear D. The CDR3 consists of 14 residues. Germline V lookup: CDR1 SEHNR, CDR2 FQNEAQ (reference sequence). V was cut by 1 base and J by 5 bases, with 6 bases left in between. This chain's CDR3 is CASSLVENNSPLHF. The CDR3 region has the DNA TGTGCCAGCAGCTTAGTCGAGAATAATTCACCCCTCCACTTT.

This clone appeared once. The chain carries TRBV3-1 (or the pseudogene TRBV3-2) and TRBJ2-7, with D tentatively TRBD1 (6 bases). Trimming took off 4 bases at V and 6 bases at J, with 10 bases between the two ends. CDR1 is LGHDT and CDR2 is YNNKEL in the germline V gene (reference sequence). The CDR3 sequence is 12 residues long. This chain's CDR3 is CASSLRGTEQYF. The DNA for the CDR3 is TGTGCCAGCAGCCTAAGGGGGACCGAGCAGTACTTC.

The genes are TRBV6-4 and TRBJ1-1, with D perhaps TRBD1 (6 bases). Trimming shortened V by 5 bases and J by 7 bases, and 11 bases separated the two germline ends. The CDR3 has 12 residues. Germline loops: CDR1 MRHNA, CDR2 SNTAGT. CDR3 loop: CASSPGHIEAFF. CDR3 in DNA: TGTGCCAGCAGTCCGGGACACATTGAAGCTTTCTTT.

The J gene is TRBJ1-2, the V gene TRBV11-2; D may be TRBD1 (5 bases). Trimming stripped 8 bases from V and 4 bases from J, with 14 bases between. This CDR3 is 13 amino acids long. The germline V gene has CDR1 SGHAT and CDR2 FQNNGV. The CDR3 region is CASLGDSVYGYTF. In nucleotides, the CDR3 is TGTGCCAGCTTGGGAGACAGCGTCTATGGCTACACCTTC.

This chain links TRBV6-5 with TRBJ1-2, with 8 bases that match TRBD1. Unmatched junction bases numbered 6, after V lost 5 bases and J lost 4 bases. Germline V gives CDR1 MNHEY, CDR2 SVGAGI. This CDR3 is 14 amino acids long. In DNA form, the CDR3 reads TGTGCCAGCAGTCAGGACAGGGCCTCCTATGGCTACACCTTC. Translation gives CASSQDRASYGYTF.

The gene calls are TRBV13 and TRBJ2-7; maybe TRBD1 (6 bases). Germline CDR1 PRHDT, CDR2 FYEKMQ (reference sequence). Trimming stripped 5 bases from V and 1 base from J, with 18 bases between. The CDR3 totals 16 residues. CDR3 sequence (DNA): TGTGCCAGCAGCCCGAGGGACACCCAGGGATCCTACGAGCAGTACTTC. Amino acids: CASSPRDTQGSYEQYF.